The 13 T cell receptor beta chains below all came from one sample that was sequenced in a study of cytomegalovirus exposure and HLA in healthy donors. Primers: 60 Vbeta forward and 13 Jbeta reverse. TCRdb's table, derived via immunoSEQ multiplex PCR, lists solely in-frame clones and lacks some. The sample has 150,000 to 200,000 clones; about 80% are singletons. The sample taken for sequencing was PBMCs. The origin of the receptors is a man aged 45-60 years in good health and CMV-seropositive.

The V gene is TRBV2, the J gene TRBJ1-1; TRBD1 matches at 7 bases. The CDR3 is 14 residues long. The J segment lost 1 base and the V segment lost 6 bases, leaving 5 bases of the junction unmatched. The germline V gene encodes CDR1 SNHLY and CDR2 FYNNEI. In DNA, the CDR3 is TGTGCCAGCAGATTGACAGGGTGGAACACTGAAGCTTTCTTT. Its protein product is CASRLTGWNTEAFF.

V usage is TRBV4-1 and J usage is TRBJ2-2, with TRBD1 identical over 9 bases. V gave up 3 bases and J gave up 1 base; unmatched junction bases: 18. CDR1 and CDR2 from the germline V gene are MGHRA and YSYEKL. The CDR3 is 21 residues long. The CDR3 bases are TGCGCCAGCAGCCAGAGGGGACAGGGACCTACGGGGGTAGGGAACACCGGGGAGCTGTTTTTT. Residues: CASSQRGQGPTGVGNTGELFF.

The chain is built from TRBV11-3 and TRBJ2-3, with 11 bases matching TRBD1. Germline-derived CDR1 and CDR2 are SGHNT and YENEEA. The junction had 3 bases not matched to a gene; V was cut back by 4 bases and J by 3 bases. This CDR3 spans 15 amino acids. This chain's CDR3 is CASSSGTGGTDTQYF. In DNA form, the CDR3 reads TGTGCCAGCAGCTCTGGGACAGGGGGAACAGATACGCAGTATTTT.

The chain combines TRBV19 with TRBJ2-2; 8 positions match TRBD1. Germline trimming cut 1 base from V and 2 bases from J; bases unmatched to any gene: 3. This CDR3 contains 16 residues. Germline CDR1 reads LNHDA; CDR2 reads SQIVND (reference sequence). CDR3: CASSIGQGKNTGELFF. The CDR3 DNA reads TGTGCCAGTAGTATAGGACAGGGGAAAAACACCGGGGAGCTGTTTTTT.

The J gene is TRBJ2-2, the V gene TRBV5-6; D gene uncertain. Trimming pared 2 bases from V and 4 bases from J, leaving 9 bases between. This CDR3 region has 14 residues. Looked up from germline, CDR1 is SGHDT and CDR2 is YYEEEE. CDR3 in amino acids: CASSFGSGTGELFF. The CDR3 DNA reads TGTGCCAGCAGCTTCGGGTCGGGCACCGGGGAGCTGTTTTTT.

The chain joins TRBV6-5 to TRBJ2-2; 10 bases map to TRBD2. V was clipped by 6 bases and J by 7 bases; unmatched bases: 2. The CDR3 is 13 residues long. The germline V gene encodes CDR1 MNHEY and CDR2 SVGAGI. CDR3 protein: CASSWTSGGELFF. The CDR3 DNA follows: TGTGCCAGCAGCTGGACTAGCGGCGGGGAGCTGTTTTTT.

J is TRBJ1-5 and V is TRBV6-5, with D perhaps TRBD1 (6 bases). The germline V and J ends were trimmed by 5 bases and 5 bases, with 13 bases remaining between them. This CDR3 is built from 14 residues. Germline V CDR1 and CDR2: MNHEY, SVGAGI. CDR3 residues: CASSRQAADQPQHF. The CDR3 DNA sequence: TGTGCCAGCAGTCGACAGGCGGCGGATCAGCCCCAGCATTTT.

This clone was recorded only once. V and J are TRBV4-2 and TRBJ2-1, with D perhaps matching TRBD2 (7 bases). The CDR3 is 15 residues long. Trimming pared 4 bases from V and 7 bases from J, leaving 17 bases between. Germline CDR1 LGHNA, CDR2 YNFKEQ. This CDR3 is CASSLKGGAGNEQFF. In nucleotides, the CDR3 is TGTGCCAGCAGCCTCAAGGGGGGAGCGGGGAATGAGCAGTTCTTC.

This chain joins TRBV5-1 and TRBJ1-2, with 7 bases aligning to TRBD1. This CDR3 is built from 13 residues. Germline V gene data show CDR1 as SGHRS and CDR2 as YFSETQ. The V gene end was trimmed by 4 bases and the J gene end by 8 bases; junction bases not matched to a gene: 8. This CDR3 reads CASSTEGTVGYTF. In DNA form, the CDR3 reads TGCGCCAGCAGCACGGAGGGGACAGTGGGCTACACCTTC.

This chain links TRBV7-9 with TRBJ1-4; 7 bases fit TRBD1. The V and J ends lost 3 bases and 0 bases, in that order; junction bases with no gene match: 4. CDR3 length: 16 residues. Germline V CDR1 and CDR2: SEHNR, FQNEAQ (reference sequence). CDR3: CASSLGDRATNEKLFF. CDR3 bases: TGTGCCAGCAGCTTGGGGGACAGAGCAACTAATGAAAAACTGTTTTTT.

The rearrangement uses TRBV15 and TRBJ1-1, with unresolved D. The CDR3 has 17 residues. Trimming shortened V by 0 bases and J by 2 bases, and 16 bases separated the two germline ends. Germline assignment: CDR1 LNHNV and CDR2 YYDKDF (reference sequence). DNA for the CDR3: TGTGCCACCAGCAGAGATATGGAGACGGGAGGAAACACTGAAGCTTTCTTT. It specifies CATSRDMETGGNTEAFF.

On this clone: An end of the junction differs from the germline gene, which may be a read error. The chain joins TRBV6-1 to TRBJ1-5; unclear D gene. This CDR3 has 13 amino acids. From germline, CDR1 is MNHNS and CDR2 SASEGT. CDR3 bases: TGTGCCAGCAATGAACACAGACATCAGCCCCAGCATTTT. Translating it yields CASNEHRHQPQHF.

The rearrangement uses TRBV7-2 and TRBJ2-1, with 10 bases lining up with TRBD2. This CDR3 region has 16 residues. Germline V gene data show CDR1 as SGHTA and CDR2 as FQGNSA. J gave up 6 bases and V 2 bases, and 7 bases lay outside the gene matches. The CDR3 DNA reads as TGTGCCAGCAGCTTAAAGGTGGCTAGCGGGGGCAATGAGCAGTTCTTC. Protein: CASSLKVASGGNEQFF.